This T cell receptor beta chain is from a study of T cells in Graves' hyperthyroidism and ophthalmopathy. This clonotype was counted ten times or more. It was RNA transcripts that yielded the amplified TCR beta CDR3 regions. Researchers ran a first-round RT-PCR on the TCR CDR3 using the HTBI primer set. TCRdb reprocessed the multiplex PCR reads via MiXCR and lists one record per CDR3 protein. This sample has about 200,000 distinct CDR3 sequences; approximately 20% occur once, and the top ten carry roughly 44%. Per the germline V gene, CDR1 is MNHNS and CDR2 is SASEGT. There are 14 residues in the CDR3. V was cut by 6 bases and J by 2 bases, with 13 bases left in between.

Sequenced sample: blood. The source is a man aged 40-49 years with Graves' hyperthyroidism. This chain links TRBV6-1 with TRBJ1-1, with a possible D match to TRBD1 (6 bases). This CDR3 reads CASRETGLNTEAFF. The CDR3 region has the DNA TGTGCCAGCAGGGAGACAGGTCTAAACACTGAAGCTTTCTTT.